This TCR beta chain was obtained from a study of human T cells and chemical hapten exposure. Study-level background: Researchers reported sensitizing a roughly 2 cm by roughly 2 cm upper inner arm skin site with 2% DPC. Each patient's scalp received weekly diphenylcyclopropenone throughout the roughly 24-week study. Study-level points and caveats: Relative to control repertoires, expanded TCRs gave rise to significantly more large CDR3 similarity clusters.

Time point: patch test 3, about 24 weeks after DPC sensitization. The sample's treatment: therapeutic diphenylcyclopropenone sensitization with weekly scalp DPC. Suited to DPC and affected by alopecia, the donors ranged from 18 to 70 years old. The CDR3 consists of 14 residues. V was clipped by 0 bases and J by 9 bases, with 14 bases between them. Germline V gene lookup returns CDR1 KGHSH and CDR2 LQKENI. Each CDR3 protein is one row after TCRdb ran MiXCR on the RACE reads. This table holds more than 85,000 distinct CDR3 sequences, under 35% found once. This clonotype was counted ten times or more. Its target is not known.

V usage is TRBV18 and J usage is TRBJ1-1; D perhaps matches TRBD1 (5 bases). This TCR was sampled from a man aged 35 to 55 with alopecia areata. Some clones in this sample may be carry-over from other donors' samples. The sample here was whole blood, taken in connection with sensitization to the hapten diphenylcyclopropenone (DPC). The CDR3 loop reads CASSPPVSGFQAFF. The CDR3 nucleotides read TGTGCCAGCTCACCACCCGTTTCAGGGTTTCAAGCTTTCTTT.